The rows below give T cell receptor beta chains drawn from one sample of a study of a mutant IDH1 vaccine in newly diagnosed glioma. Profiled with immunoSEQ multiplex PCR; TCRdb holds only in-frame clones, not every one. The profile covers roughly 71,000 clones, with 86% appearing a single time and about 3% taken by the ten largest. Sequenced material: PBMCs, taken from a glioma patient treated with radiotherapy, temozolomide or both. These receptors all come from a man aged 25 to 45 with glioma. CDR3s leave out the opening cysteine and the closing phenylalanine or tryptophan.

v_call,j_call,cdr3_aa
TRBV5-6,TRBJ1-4,ASSSTGQTPNEKLF
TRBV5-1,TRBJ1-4,ASSTQGQFNEKLF
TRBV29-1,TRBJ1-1,SVQVSVEAF
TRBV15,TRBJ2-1,ATSERPVAYNEQF
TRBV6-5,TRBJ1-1,ASSYSGGDTEAF
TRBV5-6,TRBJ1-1,ASSLGTGGTEAF
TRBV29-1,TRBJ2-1,SVRMSSYNEQF
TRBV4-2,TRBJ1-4,ASSQDTRGEKLF
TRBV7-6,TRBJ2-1,ASSQPGASANNEQF
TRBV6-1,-,ASTTDSTSTYEQY
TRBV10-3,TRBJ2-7,AISDLRAYGSYEQY
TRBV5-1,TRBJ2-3,ASSVQGSTDTQY
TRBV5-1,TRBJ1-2,ASTGTALSYGYT
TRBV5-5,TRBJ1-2,ASSHDINRDPAGYT
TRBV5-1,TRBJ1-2,ASRQGDGYT
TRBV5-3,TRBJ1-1,ARSSREPGQNTEAF
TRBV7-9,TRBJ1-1,ASSPRDRDFEAF
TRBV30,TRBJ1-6,AWSSDRGYNSPLH
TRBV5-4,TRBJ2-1,ASSSGGGRRDEQF
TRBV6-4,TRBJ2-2,ASSDSEAGELF
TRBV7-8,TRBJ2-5,ASSFVAWGETQY
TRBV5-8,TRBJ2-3,ASSLGPGGETDTQY
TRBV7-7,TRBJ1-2,ASSNLTGDYGYT
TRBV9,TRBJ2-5,ASSARTSGGFQETQY
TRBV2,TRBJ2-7,ASSEADQGPQQY
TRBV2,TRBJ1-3,ASRPTGLEGNTIY
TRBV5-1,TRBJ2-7,ASSLVAVDYEQY
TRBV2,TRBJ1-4,ASSENRAYLGTNEKLF
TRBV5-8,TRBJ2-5,ASSLVFLRTQY
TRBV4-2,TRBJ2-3,ASSQDERGGSVDTQY
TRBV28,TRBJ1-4,ASSATRSLF
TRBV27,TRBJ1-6,ASSLIFQAGGPSPLH
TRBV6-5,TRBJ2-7,ATQGGTYEQY
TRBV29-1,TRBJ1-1,SVESARQNTEAF
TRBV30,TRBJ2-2,AGRTSGGASTGELF
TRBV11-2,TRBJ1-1,ASSLDGREAF